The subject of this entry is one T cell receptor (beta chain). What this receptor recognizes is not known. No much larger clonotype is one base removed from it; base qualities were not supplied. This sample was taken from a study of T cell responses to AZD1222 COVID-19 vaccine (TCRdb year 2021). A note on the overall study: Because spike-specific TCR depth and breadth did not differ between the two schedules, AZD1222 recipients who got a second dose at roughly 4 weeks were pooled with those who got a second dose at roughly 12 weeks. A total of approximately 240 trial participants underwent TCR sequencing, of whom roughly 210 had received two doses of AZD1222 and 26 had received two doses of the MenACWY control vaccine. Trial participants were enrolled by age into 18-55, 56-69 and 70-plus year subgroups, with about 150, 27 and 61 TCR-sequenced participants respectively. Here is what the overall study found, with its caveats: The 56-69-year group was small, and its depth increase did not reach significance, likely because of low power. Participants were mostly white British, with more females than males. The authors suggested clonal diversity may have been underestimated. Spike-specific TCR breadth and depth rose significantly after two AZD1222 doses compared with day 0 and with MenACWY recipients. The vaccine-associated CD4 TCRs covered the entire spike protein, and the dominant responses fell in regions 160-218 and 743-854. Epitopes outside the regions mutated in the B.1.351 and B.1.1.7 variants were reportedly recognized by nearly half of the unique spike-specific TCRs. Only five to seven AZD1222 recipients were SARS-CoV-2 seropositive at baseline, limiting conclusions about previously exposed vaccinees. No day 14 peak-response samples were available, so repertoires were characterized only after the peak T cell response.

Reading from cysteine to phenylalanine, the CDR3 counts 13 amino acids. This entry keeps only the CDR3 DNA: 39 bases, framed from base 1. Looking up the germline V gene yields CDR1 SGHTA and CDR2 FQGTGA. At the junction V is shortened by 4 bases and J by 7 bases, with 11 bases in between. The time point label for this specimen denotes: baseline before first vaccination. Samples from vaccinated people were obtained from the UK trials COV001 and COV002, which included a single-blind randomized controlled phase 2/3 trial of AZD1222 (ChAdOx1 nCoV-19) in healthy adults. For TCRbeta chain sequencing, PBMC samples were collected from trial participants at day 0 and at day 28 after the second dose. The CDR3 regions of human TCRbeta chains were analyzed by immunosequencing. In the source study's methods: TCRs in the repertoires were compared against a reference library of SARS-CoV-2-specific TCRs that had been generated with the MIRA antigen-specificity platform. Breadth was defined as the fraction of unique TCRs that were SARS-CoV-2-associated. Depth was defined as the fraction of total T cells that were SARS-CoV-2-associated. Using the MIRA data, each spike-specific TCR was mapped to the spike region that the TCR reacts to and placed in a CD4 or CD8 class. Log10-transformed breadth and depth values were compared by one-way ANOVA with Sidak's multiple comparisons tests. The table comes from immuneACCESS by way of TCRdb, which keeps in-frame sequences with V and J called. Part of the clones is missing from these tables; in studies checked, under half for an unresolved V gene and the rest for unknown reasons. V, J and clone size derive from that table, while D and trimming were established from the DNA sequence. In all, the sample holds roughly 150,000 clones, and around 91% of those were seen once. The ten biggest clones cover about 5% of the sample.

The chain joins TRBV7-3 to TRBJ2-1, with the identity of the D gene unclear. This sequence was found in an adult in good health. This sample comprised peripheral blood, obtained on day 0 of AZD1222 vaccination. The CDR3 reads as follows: CASSSFTLNEQFF. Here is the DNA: TGTGCCAGCAGCTCCTTTACTTTGAATGAGCAGTTCTTC. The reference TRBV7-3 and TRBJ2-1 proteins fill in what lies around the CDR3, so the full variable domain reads GAGVSQTPSNKVTEKGKYVELRCDPISGHTALYWYRQSLGQGPEFLIYFQGTGAADDSGLPNDRFFAVRPEGSVSTLKIQRTERGDSAVYLCASSSFTLNEQFFGPGTRLTVL.